Below, 2 T cell receptor beta chains from the same sample are listed, as sequenced in a study of cytomegalovirus exposure and HLA in healthy donors. The PCR was carried out with 60 Vbeta primers and 13 Jbeta primers. The protocol was immunoSEQ multiplex PCR, while the TCRdb copy is restricted to in-frame clones and leaves out a portion. The sample holds about 120,000 clones, around three quarters seen once. The material sequenced was PBMCs. The receptors originated from a female donor in good health and CMV-seronegative.

The chain is built from TRBV11-2 and TRBJ1-2; a weak D match, TRBD1 (5 bases). V lost 0 bases and J 4 bases, leaving 12 bases between the germline ends. Germline CDR1 SGHAT, CDR2 FQNNGV. This CDR3 comprises 15 residues. CDR3 protein: CASSLDWRGSYGYTF. The CDR3 DNA reads as TGTGCCAGCAGCTTAGATTGGAGGGGTTCCTATGGCTACACCTTC.

The CDR3 sequence is CASSLGQFNQPQHF. The CDR3 DNA reads as TGTGCCAGCAGTCTTGGACAGTTCAATCAGCCCCAGCATTTT. The V and J genes are TRBV2 and TRBJ1-5; a weak D match, TRBD1 (6 bases). The germline CDR1 and CDR2 sequences are SNHLY and FYNNEI. The CDR3 spans 14 residues. Trimming left V 5 bases short and J 3 bases short, with 11 bases between.